One T cell receptor (beta chain) is described in this entry. Its target is not known. The length of the CDR3 is 15 residues. V was shortened by 3 bases and J by 1 base, with 11 bases between the two germline ends. cDNA libraries of TCR beta carried unique molecular identifiers. The yield from approximately 1 to 10 million T cells was 500,000 or so cDNA molecules in total. TCRdb used MiXCR to reprocess the PCR reads, holding one entry per CDR3 protein. This table holds about 810,000 distinct CDR3 sequences, 53% found once. The data originate from a study of post-analysis software for immune sequencing data. The overall study: Included among the disease courses, which were recorded for the cohort, were relapsing-remitting, secondary progressive and progressive-relapsing multiple sclerosis.

Study findings and constraints: By F measure, strong co-clustering occurred among samples prepared in the same batch. Multiple sclerosis was associated with a significant reduction in normalized Chao1 diversity relative to controls. The study found TRBV5-6, TRBV5-1 and TRBV20-1 among 4 or 5 TRBV segments more frequent in patients than controls.

V gene TRBV12-3 or TRBV12-4 combines with J gene TRBJ2-3; D call uncertain. The sequence derives from a girl between 10 and 17 years old with multiple sclerosis. Sample: blood. This CDR3 is CASSFIRARTDTQYF. CDR3 bases: TGTGCCAGCAGTTTCATCCGGGCCCGCACAGATACGCAGTATTTT.